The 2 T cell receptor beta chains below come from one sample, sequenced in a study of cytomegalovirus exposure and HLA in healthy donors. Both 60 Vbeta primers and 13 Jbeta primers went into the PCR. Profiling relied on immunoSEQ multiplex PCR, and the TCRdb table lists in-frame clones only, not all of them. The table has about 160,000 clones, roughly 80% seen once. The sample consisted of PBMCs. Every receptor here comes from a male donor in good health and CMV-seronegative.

The CDR3 reads CASSPDRAGEQYF. DNA of the CDR3: TGCGCCAGCAGCCCGGACAGGGCGGGGGAGCAGTACTTC. V and J are TRBV5-1 and TRBJ2-7, with TRBD1 matching over 8 bases. The J segment lost 7 bases and the V segment lost 4 bases, leaving 7 bases of the junction unmatched. This CDR3 comprises 13 residues. CDR1 and CDR2 (germline): SGHRS, YFSETQ. Variable domain in full (rest from reference TRBV5-1 and TRBJ2-7): KAGVTQTPRYLIKTRGQQVTLSCSPISGHRSVSWYQQTPGQGLQFLFEYFSETQRNKGNFPGRFSGRQFSNSRSEMNVSTLELGDSALYLCASSPDRAGEQYFGPGTRLTVT.

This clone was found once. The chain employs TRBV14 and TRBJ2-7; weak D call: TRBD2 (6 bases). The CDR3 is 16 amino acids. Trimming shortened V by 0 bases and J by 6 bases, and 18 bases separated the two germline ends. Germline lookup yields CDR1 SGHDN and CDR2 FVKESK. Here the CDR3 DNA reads TGTGCCAGCAGCCAAGATGGTGGCCGGGAGCGAGGCGAGCAGTACTTC. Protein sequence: CASSQDGGRERGEQYF.